This T cell receptor beta chain was recovered during a study of blood T cell repertoires in COVID-19. Study context: Whether acute or convalescent, the COVID-19 samples came from the United States, Italy and Spain. T cells, B-cell-depleted T cells, or PBMCs provided the cDNA or gDNA that served as material.

Trimming removed 0 bases from V and 2 bases from J, with 11 bases in between. CDR1 is WNHNN, CDR2 SYGVQD, per germline (reference sequence). This CDR3 region has 16 residues. This clone was recorded only once. Methods used by the authors: Estimated nucleated cell counts came from reference gene primer amplification. Repertoires were generated with immunoSEQ multiplex PCR, while TCRdb's copy carries only in-frame clones and drops some. V, J and clone size are taken as reported in that table, and D and trimming were inferred from the DNA itself. The sample contains hundreds of thousands of clones, around 85% of which appear only once.

The sequencing sample was made of peripheral blood. This clonotype was sampled from a woman aged 18-29 years with acute or convalescent COVID-19. V usage is TRBV10-1 and J usage is TRBJ1-5, with unresolved D. The CDR3 is CASSESVQFGNQPQHF. CDR3 nucleotide sequence: TGCGCCAGCAGTGAGTCTGTACAGTTTGGCAATCAGCCCCAGCATTTT.